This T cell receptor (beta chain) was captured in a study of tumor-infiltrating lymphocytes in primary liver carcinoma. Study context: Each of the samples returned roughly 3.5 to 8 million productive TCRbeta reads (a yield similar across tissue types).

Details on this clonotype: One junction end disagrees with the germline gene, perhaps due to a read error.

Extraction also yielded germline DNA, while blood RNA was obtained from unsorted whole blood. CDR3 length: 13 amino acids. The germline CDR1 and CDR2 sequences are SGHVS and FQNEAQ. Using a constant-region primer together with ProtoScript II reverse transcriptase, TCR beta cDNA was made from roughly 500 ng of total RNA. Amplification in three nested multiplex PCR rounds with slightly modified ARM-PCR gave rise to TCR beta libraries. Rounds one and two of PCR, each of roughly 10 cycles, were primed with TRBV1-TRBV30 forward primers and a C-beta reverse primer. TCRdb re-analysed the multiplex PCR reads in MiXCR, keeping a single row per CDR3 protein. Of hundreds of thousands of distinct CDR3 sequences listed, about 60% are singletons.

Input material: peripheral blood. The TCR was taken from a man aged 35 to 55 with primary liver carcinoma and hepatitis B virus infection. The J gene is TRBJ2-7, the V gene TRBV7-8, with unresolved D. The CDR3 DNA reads TGTGCCAGCAGCCTCTCAGTTCGCGACGAGCGGTACTTC. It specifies CASSLSVRDERYF. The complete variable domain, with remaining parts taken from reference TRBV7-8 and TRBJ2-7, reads GAGVSQSPRYKVAKRGQDVALRCDPISGHVSLFWYQQALGQGPEFLTYFQNEAQLDKSGLPSDRFFAERPEGSVSTLKIQRTQQEDSAVYLCASSLSVRDERYFGPGTRLTVT.